This T cell receptor beta chain was retrieved from a study of T cells in Graves' hyperthyroidism and ophthalmopathy. Graves' hyperthyroidism without ophthalmopathy progression within 18 months was termed stable. This clonotype occurred many times. Germline V gives CDR1 SNHLY, CDR2 FYNNEI. The CDR3 is 14 residues long. Trimming removed 8 bases from V and 2 bases from J; junction bases left unmatched: 5. Amplified TCR beta CDR3 regions came from RNA transcripts. The HTBI primer set drove a first-round RT-PCR of the TCR CDR3. MiXCR was run by TCRdb on the multiplex PCR reads, yielding one entry per CDR3 protein. This sample has 530,000 or so distinct CDR3 sequences, with 35% to 55% found just once.

Sequences were obtained from peripheral blood or thyroid tissue (not recorded which). The chain uses TRBV2 and TRBJ2-5; 10 nucleotides agree with TRBD1. The receptor comes from a woman aged 18-30 years with Graves' hyperthyroidism. CDR3 in amino acids: CASADRGLQETQYF. Written as DNA, the CDR3 is TGTGCCAGCGCAGACAGGGGGCTTCAAGAGACCCAGTACTTC. Combining the CDR3 with reference TRBV2 and TRBJ2-5 gives the whole variable domain EPEVTQTPSHQVTQMGQEVILRCVPISNHLYFYWYRQILGQKVEFLVSFYNNEISEKSEIFDDQFSVERPDGSNFTLKIRSTKLEDSAMYFCASADRGLQETQYFGPGTRLLVL.